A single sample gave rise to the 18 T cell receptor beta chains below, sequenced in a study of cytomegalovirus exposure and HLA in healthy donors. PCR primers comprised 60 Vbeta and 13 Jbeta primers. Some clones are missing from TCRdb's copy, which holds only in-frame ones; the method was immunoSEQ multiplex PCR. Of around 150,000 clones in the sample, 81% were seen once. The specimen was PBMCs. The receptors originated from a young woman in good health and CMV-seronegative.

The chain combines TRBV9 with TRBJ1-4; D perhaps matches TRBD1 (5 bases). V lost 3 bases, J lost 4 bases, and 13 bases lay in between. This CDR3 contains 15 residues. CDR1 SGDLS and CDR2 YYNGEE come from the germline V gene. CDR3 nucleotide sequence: TGTGCCAGCAGCGCCTTGGACACTTATAATGAAAAACTGTTTTTT. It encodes CASSALDTYNEKLFF.

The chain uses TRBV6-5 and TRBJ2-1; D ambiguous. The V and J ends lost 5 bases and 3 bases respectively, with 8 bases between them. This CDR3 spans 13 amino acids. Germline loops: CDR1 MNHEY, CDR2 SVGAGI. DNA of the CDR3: TGTGCCAGCAGTGAAGCGCGCTACAATGAGCAGTTCTTC. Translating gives CASSEARYNEQFF.

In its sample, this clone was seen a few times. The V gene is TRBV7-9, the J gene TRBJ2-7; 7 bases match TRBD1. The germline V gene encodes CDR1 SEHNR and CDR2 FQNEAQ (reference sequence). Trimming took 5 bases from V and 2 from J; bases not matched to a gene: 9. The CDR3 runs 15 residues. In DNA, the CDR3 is TGTGCCAGCAGCCCCCGGACAGGTAGCCCCTACGAGCAGTACTTC. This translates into CASSPRTGSPYEQYF.

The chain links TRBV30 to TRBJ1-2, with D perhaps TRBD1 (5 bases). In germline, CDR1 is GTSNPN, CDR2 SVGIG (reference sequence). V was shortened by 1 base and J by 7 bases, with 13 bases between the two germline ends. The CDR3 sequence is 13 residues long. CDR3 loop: CAWSGQGRGGYTF. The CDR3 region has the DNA TGTGCCTGGAGTGGGCAGGGTCGCGGTGGCTACACCTTC.

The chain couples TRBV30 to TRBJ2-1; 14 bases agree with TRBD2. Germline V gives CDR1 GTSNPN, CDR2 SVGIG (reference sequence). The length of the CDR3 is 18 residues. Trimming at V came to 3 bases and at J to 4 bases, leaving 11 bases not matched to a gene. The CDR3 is CAWSHVRLAGGLYNEQFF. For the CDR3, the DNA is TGTGCCTGGAGCCATGTTAGACTAGCGGGAGGGCTATACAATGAGCAGTTCTTC.

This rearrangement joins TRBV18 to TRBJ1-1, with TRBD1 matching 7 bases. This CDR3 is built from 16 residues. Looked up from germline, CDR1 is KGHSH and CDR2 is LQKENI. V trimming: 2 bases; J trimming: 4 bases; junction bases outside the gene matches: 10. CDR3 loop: CASSPSQGPYFTEAFF. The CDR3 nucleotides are TGTGCCAGCTCACCATCACAGGGGCCCTATTTCACTGAAGCTTTCTTT.

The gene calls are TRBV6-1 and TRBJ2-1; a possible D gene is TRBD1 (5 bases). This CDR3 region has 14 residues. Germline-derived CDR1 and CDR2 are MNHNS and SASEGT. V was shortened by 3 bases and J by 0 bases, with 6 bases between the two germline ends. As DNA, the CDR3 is TGTGCCAGCAGTGAGCAGGGCTCCTACAATGAGCAGTTCTTC. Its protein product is CASSEQGSYNEQFF.

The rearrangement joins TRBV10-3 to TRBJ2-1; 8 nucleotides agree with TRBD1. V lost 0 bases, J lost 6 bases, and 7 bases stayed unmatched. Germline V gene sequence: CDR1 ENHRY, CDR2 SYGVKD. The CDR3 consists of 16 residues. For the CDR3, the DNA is TGTGCCATCAGTGAGTCGACAGGGGAAGTGGGCAATGAGCAGTTCTTC. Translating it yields CAISESTGEVGNEQFF.

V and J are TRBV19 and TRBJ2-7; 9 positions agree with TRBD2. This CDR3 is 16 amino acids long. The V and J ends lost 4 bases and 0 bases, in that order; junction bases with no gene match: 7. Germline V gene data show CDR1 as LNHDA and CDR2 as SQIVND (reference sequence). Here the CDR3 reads CASSTIAGALSYEQYF. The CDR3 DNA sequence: TGTGCCAGTAGTACTATAGCGGGAGCCCTCTCCTACGAGCAGTACTTC. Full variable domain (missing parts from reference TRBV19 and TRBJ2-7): DGGITQSPKYLFRKEGQNVTLSCEQNLNHDAMYWYRQDPGQGLRLIYYSQIVNDFQKGDIAEGYSVSREKKESFPLTVTSAQKNPTAFYLCASSTIAGALSYEQYFGPGTRLTVT.

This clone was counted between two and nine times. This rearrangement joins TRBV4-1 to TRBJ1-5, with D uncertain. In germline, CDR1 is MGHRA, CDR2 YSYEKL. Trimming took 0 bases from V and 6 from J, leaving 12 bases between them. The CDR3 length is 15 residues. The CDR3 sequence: CASSQDETSSQPQHF. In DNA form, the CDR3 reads TGCGCCAGCAGCCAAGATGAGACATCATCTCAGCCCCAGCATTTT.

The CDR3 bases are TGTGCCAGTAGTATTGGTCTCGGTAAGACAGGGTGGGATCAGCCCCAGCATTTT. Translated, it gives CASSIGLGKTGWDQPQHF. V gene TRBV19 combines with J gene TRBJ1-5, with 7 bases lining up with TRBD1. The CDR3 extends over 18 amino acids. Germline trimming cut 3 bases from V and 5 bases from J; bases unmatched to any gene: 16. Germline V gene sequence: CDR1 LNHDA, CDR2 SQIVND (reference sequence).

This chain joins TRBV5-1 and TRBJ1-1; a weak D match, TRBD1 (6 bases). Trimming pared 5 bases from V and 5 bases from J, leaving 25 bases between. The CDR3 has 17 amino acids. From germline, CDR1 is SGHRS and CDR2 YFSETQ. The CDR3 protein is CASRRGPGGRPGTEAFF. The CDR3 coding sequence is TGCGCCAGCAGACGGGGGCCGGGGGGGCGCCCGGGGACTGAAGCTTTCTTT.

The CDR3 loop is CARRQNSGNEQFF. CDR3 nucleotide sequence: TGTGCCAGAAGACAGAACTCTGGGAATGAGCAGTTCTTC. The rearrangement links TRBV21-1 to TRBJ2-1; TRBD1, the table's D call, was not compared with the DNA. TRBV21-1 has pseudogene status. CDR3 length equals 13 residues.

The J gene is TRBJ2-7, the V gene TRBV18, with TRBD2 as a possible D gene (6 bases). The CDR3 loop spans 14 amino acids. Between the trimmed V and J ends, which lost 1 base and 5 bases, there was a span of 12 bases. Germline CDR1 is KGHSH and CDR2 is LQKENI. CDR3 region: CASSPRGGMDEQYF. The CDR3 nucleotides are TGTGCCAGCTCACCACGGGGCGGGATGGACGAGCAGTACTTC.

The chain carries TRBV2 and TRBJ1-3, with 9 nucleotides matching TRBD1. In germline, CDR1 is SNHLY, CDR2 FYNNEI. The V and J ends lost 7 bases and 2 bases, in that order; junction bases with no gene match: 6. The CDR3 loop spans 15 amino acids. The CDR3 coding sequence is TGTGCCAGCAAGGGACAGGGTGTCGCTGGAAACACCATATATTTT. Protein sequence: CASKGQGVAGNTIYF. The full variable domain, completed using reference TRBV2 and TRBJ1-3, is EPEVTQTPSHQVTQMGQEVILRCVPISNHLYFYWYRQILGQKVEFLVSFYNNEISEKSEIFDDQFSVERPDGSNFTLKIRSTKLEDSAMYFCASKGQGVAGNTIYFGEGSWLTVV.

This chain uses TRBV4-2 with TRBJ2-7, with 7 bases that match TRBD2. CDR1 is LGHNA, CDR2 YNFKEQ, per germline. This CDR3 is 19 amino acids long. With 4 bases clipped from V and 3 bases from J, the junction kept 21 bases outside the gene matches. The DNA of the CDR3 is TGTGCCAGCAGCCCAAAGACCCTAGCGGAGGGGTTTCCTCACTACGAGCAGTACTTC. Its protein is CASSPKTLAEGFPHYEQYF.

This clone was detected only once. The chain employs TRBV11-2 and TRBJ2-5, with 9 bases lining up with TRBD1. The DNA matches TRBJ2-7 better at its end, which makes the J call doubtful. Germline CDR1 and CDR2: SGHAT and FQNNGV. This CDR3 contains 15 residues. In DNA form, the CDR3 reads TGTGCCAGCAGCTTCGGACAGGGGATACCCTACGAGCAGTACTTC. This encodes CASSFGQGIPYEQYF.

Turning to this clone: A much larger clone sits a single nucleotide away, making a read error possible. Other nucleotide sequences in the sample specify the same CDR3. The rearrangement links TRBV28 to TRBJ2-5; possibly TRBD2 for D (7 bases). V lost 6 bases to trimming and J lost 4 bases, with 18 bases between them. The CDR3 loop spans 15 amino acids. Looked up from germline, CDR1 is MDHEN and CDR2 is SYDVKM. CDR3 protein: CASSLAGRGGETQYF. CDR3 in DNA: TGTGCCAGCAGCTTAGCGGGCCGAGGGGGAGAGACCCAGTACTTC. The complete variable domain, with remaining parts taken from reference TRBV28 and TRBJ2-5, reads DVKVTQSSRYLVKRTGEKVFLECVQDMDHENMFWYRQDPGLGLRLIYFSYDVKMKEKGDIPEGYSVSREKKERFSLILESASTNQTSMYLCASSLAGRGGETQYFGPGTRLLVL.